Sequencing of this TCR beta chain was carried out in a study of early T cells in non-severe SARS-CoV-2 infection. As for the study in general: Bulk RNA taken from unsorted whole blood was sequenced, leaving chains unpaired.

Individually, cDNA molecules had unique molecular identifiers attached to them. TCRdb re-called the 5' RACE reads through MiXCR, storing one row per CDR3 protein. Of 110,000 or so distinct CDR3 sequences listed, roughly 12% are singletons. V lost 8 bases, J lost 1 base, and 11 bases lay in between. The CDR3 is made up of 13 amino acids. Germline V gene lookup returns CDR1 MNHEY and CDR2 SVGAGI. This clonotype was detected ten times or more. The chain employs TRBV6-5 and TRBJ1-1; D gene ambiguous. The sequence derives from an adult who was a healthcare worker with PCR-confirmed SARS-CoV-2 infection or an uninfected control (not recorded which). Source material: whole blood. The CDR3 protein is CASHQGRNTEAFF. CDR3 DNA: TGTGCCAGCCACCAAGGCAGGAACACTGAAGCTTTCTTT.